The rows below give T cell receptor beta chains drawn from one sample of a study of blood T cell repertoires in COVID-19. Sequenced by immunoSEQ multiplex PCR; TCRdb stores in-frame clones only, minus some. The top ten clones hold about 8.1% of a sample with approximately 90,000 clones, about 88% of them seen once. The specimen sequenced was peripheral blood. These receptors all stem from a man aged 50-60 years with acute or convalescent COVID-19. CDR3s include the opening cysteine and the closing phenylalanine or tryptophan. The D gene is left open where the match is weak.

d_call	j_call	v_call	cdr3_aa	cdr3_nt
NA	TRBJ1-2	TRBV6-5	CASSYLSGLDYGYTF	TGTGCCAGCAGTTACTTATCAGGGTTGGACTATGGCTACACCTTC
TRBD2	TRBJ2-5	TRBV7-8	CASSGLTQAGQETQYF	TGTGCCAGCAGCGGCCTTACACAAGCGGGGCAAGAGACCCAGTACTTC
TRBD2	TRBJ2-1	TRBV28	CASSIPSGGLHEQFF	TGTGCCAGCAGTATACCTAGCGGGGGACTCCACGAGCAGTTCTTC
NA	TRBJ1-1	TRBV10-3	CAISSQGPGSTEAFF	TGTGCCATCAGCTCACAGGGCCCGGGTAGCACTGAAGCTTTCTTT
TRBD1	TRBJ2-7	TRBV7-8	CASSPWQGAGEQYF	TGTGCCAGCAGCCCTTGGCAGGGGGCGGGGGAGCAGTACTTC
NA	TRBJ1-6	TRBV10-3	CAIGQTVNNSPLHF	TGTGCCATCGGCCAGACAGTAAATAATTCACCCCTCCACTTT
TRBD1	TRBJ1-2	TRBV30	CAWSNRGQYGYTF	TGTGCCTGGAGTAATAGGGGGCAATATGGCTACACCTTC
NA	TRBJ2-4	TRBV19	CASRNRENIQYF	TGTGCCAGTAGGAACAGGGAAAACATTCAGTACTTC
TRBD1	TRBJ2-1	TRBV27	CASSTTTGSYNEQFF	TGTGCCAGCAGTACGACGACAGGGAGCTACAATGAGCAGTTCTTC
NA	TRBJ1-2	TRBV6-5	CASTPGDGYGYTF	TGTGCCAGCACCCCGGGGGACGGCTATGGCTACACCTTC
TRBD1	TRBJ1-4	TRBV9	CASSVGTGGAEKLFF	TGTGCCAGCAGCGTAGGGACAGGGGGCGCGGAAAAACTGTTTTTT